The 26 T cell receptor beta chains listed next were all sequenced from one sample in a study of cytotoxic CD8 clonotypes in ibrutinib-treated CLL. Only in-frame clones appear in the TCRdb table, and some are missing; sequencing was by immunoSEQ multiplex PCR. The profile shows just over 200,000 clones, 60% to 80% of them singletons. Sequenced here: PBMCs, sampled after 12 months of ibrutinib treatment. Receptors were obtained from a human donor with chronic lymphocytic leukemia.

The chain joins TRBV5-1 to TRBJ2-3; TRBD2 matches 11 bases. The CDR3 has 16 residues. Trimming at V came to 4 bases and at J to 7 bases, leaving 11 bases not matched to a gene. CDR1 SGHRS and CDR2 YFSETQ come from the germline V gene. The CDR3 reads CASSTGTSGFWNTQYF. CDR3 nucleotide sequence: TGCGCCAGCAGCACAGGGACTAGCGGATTCTGGAATACGCAGTATTTT.

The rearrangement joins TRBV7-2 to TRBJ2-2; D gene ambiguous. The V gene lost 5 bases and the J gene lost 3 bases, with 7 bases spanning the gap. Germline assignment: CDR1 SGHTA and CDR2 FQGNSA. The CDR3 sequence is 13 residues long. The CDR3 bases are TGTGCCAGCAGCCCAATGGACACCGGGGAGCTGTTTTTT. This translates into CASSPMDTGELFF. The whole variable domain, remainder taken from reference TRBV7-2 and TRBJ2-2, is GAGVSQSPSNKVTEKGKDVELRCDPISGHTALYWYRQSLGQGLEFLIYFQGNSAPDKSGLPSDRFSAERTGGSVSTLTIQRTQQEDSAVYLCASSPMDTGELFFGEGSRLTVL.

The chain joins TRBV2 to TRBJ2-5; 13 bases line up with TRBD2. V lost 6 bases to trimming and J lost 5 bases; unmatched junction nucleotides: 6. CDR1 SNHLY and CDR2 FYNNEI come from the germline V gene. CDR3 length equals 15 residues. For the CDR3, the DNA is TGTGCCAGCAGACCCGGACTAGCGGGAGTGGAGACCCAGTACTTC. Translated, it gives CASRPGLAGVETQYF. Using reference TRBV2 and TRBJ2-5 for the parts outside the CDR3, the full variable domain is EPEVTQTPSHQVTQMGQEVILRCVPISNHLYFYWYRQILGQKVEFLVSFYNNEISEKSEIFDDQFSVERPDGSNFTLKIRSTKLEDSAMYFCASRPGLAGVETQYFGPGTRLLVL.

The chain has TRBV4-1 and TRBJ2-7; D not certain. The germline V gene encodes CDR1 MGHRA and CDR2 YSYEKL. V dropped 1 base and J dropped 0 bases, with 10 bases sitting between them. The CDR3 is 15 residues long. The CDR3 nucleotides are TGCGCCAGCAGCCAAGCCTTATATAGCTCCTACGAGCAGTACTTC. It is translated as CASSQALYSSYEQYF.

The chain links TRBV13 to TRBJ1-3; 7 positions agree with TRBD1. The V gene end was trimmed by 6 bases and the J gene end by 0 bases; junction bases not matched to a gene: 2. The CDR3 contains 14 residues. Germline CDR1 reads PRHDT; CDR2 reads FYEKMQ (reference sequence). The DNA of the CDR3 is TGTGCCAGCAGTCAGGGGGGCTCTGGAAACACCATATATTTT. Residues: CASSQGGSGNTIYF.

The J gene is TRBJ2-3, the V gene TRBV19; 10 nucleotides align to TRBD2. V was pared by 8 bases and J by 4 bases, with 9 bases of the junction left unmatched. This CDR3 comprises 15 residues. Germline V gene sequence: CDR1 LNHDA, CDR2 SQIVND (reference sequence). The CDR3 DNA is TGTGCCAGTTCCCTAGCGGGAGCAACGGCAGATACGCAGTATTTT. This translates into CASSLAGATADTQYF.

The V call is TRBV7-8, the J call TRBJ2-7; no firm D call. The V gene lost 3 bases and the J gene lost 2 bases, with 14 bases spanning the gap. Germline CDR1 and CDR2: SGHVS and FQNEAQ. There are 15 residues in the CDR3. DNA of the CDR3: TGTGCCAGCAGCTTTACCCTCAACAGCGCCTACGAGCAGTACTTC. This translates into CASSFTLNSAYEQYF.

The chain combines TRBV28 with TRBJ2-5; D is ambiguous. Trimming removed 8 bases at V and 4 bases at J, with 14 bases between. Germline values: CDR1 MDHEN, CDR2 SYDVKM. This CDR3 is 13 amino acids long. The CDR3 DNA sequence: TGTGCCAGCTGCGAAAAGGGAAGAGAGACCCAGTACTTC. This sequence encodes CASCEKGRETQYF.

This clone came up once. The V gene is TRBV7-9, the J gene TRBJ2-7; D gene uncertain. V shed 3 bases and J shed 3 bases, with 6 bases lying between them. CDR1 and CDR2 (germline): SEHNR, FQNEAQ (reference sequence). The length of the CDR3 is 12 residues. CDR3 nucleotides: TGTGCCAGCAGCTTTTCGGACTACGAGCAGTACTTC. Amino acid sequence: CASSFSDYEQYF.

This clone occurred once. CDR3 sequence reads: CASSFIGGISNEKLFF. CDR3 nucleotides: TGTGCCAGCAGTTTTATAGGGGGTATCTCTAATGAAAAACTGTTTTTT. V gene TRBV27 combines with J gene TRBJ1-4; D possibly corresponds to TRBD1 (6 bases). CDR1 is MNHEY, CDR2 SMNVEV, per germline (reference sequence). The CDR3 loop spans 16 amino acids. V was clipped by 3 bases and J by 3 bases, with 14 bases between them. The full variable domain, in which reference TRBV27 and TRBJ1-4 provide the parts outside the CDR3, is EAQVTQNPRYLITVTGKKLTVTCSQNMNHEYMSWYRQDPGLGLRQIYYSMNVEVTDKGDVPEGYKVSRKEKRNFPLILESPSPNQTSLYFCASSFIGGISNEKLFFGSGTQLSVL.

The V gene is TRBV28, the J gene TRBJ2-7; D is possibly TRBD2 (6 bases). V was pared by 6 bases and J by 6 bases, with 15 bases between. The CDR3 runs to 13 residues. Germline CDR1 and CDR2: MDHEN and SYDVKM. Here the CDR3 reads CASSASEWGEQYF. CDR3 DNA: TGTGCCAGCAGCGCTAGCGAGTGGGGCGAGCAGTACTTC. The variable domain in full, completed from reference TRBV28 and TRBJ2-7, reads DVKVTQSSRYLVKRTGEKVFLECVQDMDHENMFWYRQDPGLGLRLIYFSYDVKMKEKGDIPEGYSVSREKKERFSLILESASTNQTSMYLCASSASEWGEQYFGPGTRLTVT.

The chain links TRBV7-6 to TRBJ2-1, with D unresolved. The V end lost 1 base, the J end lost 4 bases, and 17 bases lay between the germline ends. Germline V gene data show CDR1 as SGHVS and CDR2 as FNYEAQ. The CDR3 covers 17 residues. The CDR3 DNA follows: TGTGCCAGCAGCTTAGGCAGGCGCTCCCATAAGTACAATGAGCAGTTCTTC. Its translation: CASSLGRRSHKYNEQFF.

The CDR3 protein is CASSPGQGPGHEQYF. The CDR3, as DNA: TGCGCCAGCAGCCCCGGACAGGGACCTGGGCACGAGCAGTACTTC. The chain links TRBV4-1 to TRBJ2-7; 8 nucleotides match TRBD1. Germline V CDR1 and CDR2: MGHRA, YSYEKL. The CDR3 runs to 15 residues. V lost 4 bases, J lost 5 bases, and 10 bases stayed unmatched.

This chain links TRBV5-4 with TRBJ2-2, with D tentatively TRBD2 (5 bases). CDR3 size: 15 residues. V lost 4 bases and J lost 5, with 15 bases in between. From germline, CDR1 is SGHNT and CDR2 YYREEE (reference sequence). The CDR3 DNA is TGTGCCAGCAGCCCCGGCGGGTGGGAAACCGGGGAGCTGTTTTTT. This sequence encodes CASSPGGWETGELFF.

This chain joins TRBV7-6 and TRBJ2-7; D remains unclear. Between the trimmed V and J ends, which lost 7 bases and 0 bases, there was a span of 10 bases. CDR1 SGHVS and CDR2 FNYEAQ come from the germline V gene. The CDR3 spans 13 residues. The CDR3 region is CASTPVNSYEQYF. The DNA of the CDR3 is TGTGCCAGCACTCCCGTAAACTCCTACGAGCAGTACTTC.

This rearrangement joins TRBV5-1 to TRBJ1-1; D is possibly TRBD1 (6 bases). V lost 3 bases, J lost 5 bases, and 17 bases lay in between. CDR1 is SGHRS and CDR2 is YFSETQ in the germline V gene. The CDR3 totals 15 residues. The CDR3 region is CASSWTVGSGTEAFF. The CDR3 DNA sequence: TGCGCCAGCAGCTGGACAGTTGGAAGCGGAACTGAAGCTTTCTTT.

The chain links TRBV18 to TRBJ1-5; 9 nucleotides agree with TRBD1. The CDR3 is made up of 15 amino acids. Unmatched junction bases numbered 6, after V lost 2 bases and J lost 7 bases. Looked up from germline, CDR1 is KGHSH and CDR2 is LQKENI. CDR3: CASSPSGQGGQPQHF. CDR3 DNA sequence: TGTGCCAGCTCACCATCGGGACAGGGAGGCCAGCCCCAGCATTTT.

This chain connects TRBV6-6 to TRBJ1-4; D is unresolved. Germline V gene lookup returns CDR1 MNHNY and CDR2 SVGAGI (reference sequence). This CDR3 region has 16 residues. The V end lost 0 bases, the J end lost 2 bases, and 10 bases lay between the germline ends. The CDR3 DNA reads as TGTGCCAGCAGTTACTCGATGATGCGGACTAATGAAAAACTGTTTTTT. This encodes CASSYSMMRTNEKLFF.

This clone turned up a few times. The CDR3 here is CASSQEPPPSGGFYEQYF. Here the CDR3 DNA reads TGCGCCAGCAGCCAAGAGCCCCCCCCTAGCGGGGGGTTCTACGAGCAGTACTTC. This chain uses TRBV4-1 with TRBJ2-7; 11 nucleotides agree with TRBD2. CDR1 is MGHRA, CDR2 YSYEKL, per germline. The CDR3 consists of 18 residues. V trimming: 0 bases; J trimming: 3 bases; junction bases outside the gene matches: 10.

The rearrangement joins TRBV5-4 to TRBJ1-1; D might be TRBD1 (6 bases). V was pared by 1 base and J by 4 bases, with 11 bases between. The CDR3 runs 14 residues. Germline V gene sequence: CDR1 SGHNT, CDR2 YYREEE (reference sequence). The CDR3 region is CASSLNREGTEAFF. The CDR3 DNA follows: TGTGCCAGCAGCTTGAACAGGGAGGGCACTGAAGCTTTCTTT.

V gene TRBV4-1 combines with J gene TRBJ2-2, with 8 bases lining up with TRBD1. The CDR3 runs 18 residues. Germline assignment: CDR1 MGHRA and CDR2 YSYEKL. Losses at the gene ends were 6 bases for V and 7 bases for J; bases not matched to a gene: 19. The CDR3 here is CASRRADRAITRGGELFF. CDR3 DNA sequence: TGCGCCAGCAGACGAGCGGACAGGGCGATCACCCGTGGCGGGGAGCTGTTTTTT.

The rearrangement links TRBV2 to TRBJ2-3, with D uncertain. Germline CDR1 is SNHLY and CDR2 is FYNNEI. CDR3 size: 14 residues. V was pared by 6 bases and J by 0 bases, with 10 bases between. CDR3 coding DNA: TGTGCCAGCAGAGCCGGGCTAAGCACAGATACGCAGTATTTT. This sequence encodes CASRAGLSTDTQYF.

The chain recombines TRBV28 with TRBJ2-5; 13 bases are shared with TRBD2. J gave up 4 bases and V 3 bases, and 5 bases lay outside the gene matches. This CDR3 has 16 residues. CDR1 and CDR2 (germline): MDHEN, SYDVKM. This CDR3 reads CASSLWRLAGGETQYF. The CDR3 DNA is TGTGCCAGCAGTTTGTGGAGACTAGCGGGAGGAGAGACCCAGTACTTC.

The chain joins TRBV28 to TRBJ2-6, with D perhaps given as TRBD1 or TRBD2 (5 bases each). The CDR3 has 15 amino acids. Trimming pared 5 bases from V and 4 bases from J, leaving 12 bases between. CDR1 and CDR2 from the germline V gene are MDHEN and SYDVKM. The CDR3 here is CASSPVGVGANVLTF. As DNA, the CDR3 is TGTGCCAGCAGTCCCGTGGGGGTAGGGGCCAACGTCCTGACTTTC. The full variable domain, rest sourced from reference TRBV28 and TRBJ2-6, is DVKVTQSSRYLVKRTGEKVFLECVQDMDHENMFWYRQDPGLGLRLIYFSYDVKMKEKGDIPEGYSVSREKKERFSLILESASTNQTSMYLCASSPVGVGANVLTFGAGSRLTVL.

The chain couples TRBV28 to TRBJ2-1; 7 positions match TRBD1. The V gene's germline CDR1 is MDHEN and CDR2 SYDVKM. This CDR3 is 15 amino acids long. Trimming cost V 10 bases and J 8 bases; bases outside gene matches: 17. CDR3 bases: TGTGCCACCACTAAACAGGGGCGCGATTCCGATGAGCAGTTCTTC. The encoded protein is CATTKQGRDSDEQFF.

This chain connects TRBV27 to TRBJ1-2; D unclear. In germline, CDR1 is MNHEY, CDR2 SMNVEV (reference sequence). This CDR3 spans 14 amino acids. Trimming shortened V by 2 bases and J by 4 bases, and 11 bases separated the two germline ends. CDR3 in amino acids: CASSLAKTGYGYTF. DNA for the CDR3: TGTGCCAGCAGTTTAGCTAAAACCGGCTATGGCTACACCTTC.